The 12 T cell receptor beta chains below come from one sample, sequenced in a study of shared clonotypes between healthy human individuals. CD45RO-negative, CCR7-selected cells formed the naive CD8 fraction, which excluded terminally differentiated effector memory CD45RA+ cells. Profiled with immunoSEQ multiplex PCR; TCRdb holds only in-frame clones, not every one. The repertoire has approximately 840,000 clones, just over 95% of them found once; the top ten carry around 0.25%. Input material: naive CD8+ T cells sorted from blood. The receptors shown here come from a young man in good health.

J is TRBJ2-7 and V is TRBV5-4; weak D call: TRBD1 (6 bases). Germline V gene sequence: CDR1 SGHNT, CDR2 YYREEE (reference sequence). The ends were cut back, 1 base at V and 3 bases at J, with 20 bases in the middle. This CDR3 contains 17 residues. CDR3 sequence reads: CASSLSSATGEHYEQYF. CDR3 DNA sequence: TGTGCCAGCAGCTTGTCTTCTGCGACAGGAGAGCACTACGAGCAGTACTTC.

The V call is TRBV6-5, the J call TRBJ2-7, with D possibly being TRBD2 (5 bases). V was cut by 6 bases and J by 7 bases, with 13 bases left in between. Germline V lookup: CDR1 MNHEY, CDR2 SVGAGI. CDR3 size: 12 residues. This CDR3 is CASSLGREEQYF. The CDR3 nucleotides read TGTGCCAGCAGCTTGGGGAGAGAAGAGCAGTACTTC.

As DNA, the CDR3 is TGTGCCAGCCTAAAACCGGGACAGGTCGAGGGCGAGCAGTACTTC. Its protein product is CASLKPGQVEGEQYF. The genes are TRBV6-1 and TRBJ2-7; 8 positions agree with TRBD1. The length of the CDR3 is 15 residues. V lost 8 bases and J lost 6; bases outside the gene matches: 15. CDR1 MNHNS and CDR2 SASEGT come from the germline V gene.

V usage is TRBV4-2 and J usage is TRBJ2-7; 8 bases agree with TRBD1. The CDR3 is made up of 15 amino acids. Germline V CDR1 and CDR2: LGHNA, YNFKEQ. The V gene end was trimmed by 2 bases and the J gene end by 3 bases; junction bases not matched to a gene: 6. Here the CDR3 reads CASSQPTGGNYEQYF. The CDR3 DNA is TGTGCCAGCAGCCAACCAACAGGGGGGAACTACGAGCAGTACTTC.

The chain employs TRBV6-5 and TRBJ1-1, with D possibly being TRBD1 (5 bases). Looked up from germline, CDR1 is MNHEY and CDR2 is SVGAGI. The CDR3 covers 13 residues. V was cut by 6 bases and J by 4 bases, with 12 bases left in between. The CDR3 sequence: CASSFGTVTEAFF. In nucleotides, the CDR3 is TGTGCCAGCAGCTTCGGGACGGTCACTGAAGCTTTCTTT.

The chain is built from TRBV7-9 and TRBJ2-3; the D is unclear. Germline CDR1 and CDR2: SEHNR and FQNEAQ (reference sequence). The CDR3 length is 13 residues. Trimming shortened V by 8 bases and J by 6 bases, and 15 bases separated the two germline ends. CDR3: CASRSVSSDTQYF. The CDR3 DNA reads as TGTGCCAGCCGGAGCGTATCGTCGGATACGCAGTATTTT.

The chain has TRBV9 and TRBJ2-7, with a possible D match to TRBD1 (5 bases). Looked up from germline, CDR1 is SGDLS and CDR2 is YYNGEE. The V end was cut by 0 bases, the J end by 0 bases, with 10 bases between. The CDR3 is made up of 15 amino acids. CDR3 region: CASSVAGSSSYEQYF. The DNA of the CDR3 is TGTGCCAGCAGCGTAGCAGGGTCAAGCTCCTACGAGCAGTACTTC.

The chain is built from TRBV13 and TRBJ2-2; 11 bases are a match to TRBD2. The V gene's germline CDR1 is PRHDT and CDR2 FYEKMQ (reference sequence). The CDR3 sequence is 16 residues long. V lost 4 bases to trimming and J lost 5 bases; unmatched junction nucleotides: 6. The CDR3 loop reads CASSSTSGRRTGELFF. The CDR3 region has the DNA TGTGCCAGCAGCTCCACTAGCGGGAGAAGGACCGGGGAGCTGTTTTTT.

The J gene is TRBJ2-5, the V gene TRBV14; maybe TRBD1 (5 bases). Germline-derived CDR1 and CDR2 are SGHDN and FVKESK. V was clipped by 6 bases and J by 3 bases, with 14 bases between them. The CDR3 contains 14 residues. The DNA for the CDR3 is TGTGCCAGCAGGCCATTATCGACAGAAGAGACCCAGTACTTC. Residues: CASRPLSTEETQYF.

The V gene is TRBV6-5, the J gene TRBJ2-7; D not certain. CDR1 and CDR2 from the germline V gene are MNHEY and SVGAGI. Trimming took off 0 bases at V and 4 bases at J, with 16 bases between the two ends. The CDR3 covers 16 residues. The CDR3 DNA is TGTGCCAGCAGTTACTCAGGGCGTGCCAGCGTATACGAGCAGTACTTC. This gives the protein CASSYSGRASVYEQYF.

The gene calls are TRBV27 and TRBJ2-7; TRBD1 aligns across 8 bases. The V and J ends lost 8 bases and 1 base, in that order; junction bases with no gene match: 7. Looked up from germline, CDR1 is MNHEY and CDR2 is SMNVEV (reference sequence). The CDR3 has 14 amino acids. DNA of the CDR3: TGTGCCAGCGGACAGGGCGACCGGTCCTACGAGCAGTACTTC. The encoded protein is CASGQGDRSYEQYF.

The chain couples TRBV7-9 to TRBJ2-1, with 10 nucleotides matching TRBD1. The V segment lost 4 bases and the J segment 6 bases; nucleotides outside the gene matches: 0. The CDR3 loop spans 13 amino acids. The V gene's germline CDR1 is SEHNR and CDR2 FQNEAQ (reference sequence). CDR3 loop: CASSWTGGNEQFF. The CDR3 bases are TGTGCCAGCAGCTGGACAGGGGGCAATGAGCAGTTCTTC.